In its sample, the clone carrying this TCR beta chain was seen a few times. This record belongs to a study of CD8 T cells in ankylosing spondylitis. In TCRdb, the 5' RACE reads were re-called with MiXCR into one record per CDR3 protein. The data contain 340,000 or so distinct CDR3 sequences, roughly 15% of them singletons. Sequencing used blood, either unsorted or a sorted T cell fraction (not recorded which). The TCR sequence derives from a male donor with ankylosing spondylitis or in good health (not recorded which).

The CDR3 loop is CAGGGTSGRIDPDTQYF. As DNA, the CDR3 is TGTGCCGGGGGAGGGACTAGCGGGAGGATTGACCCAGATACGCAGTATTTT. J is TRBJ2-3 and V is TRBV27; 15 nucleotides agree with TRBD2. The ends lost 11 bases at V and 4 bases at J; junction bases unmatched: 13. The CDR3 extends over 17 amino acids. The germline V gene has CDR1 MNHEY and CDR2 SMNVEV (reference sequence).